The 20 T cell receptor beta chains listed next were all sequenced from one sample in a study of PD-L1 blockade in urothelial cancer. TCRdb's copy holds only in-frame clones and misses some; the assay was immunoSEQ multiplex PCR. Of more than 45,000 clones in the sample, about 75% were seen once. Time point of the sample: pretreatment peripheral blood. The sequenced sample was PBMCs, obtained around atezolizumab (anti-PD-L1) treatment. These receptors were obtained from a man in his 70s with urothelial cancer.

The chain has TRBV28 and TRBJ1-2; 7 bases align to TRBD1. Losses at the gene ends were 5 bases for V and 0 bases for J; bases not matched to a gene: 9. This CDR3 comprises 16 residues. The germline V gene encodes CDR1 MDHEN and CDR2 SYDVKM. The CDR3 nucleotides read TGTGCCAGCAGTCATACCGGGACAGACGCTAACTATGGCTACACCTTC. This codes for CASSHTGTDANYGYTF.

The chain carries TRBV11-2 and TRBJ2-1, with 13 positions matching TRBD2. CDR3 length: 15 residues. Germline assignment: CDR1 SGHAT and CDR2 FQNNGV. V gave up 3 bases and J gave up 9 bases; unmatched junction bases: 5. CDR3: CASSFTSGGAGEQFF. Written as DNA, the CDR3 is TGTGCCAGCAGCTTCACTAGCGGGGGGGCAGGTGAGCAGTTCTTC.

This sequence joins TRBV6-1 and TRBJ2-3; TRBD2 aligns across 8 bases. This CDR3 has 19 residues. CDR1 MNHNS and CDR2 SASEGT come from the germline V gene. Trimming removed 4 bases from V and 2 bases from J; junction bases left unmatched: 17. The CDR3 protein is CASSVRGAASFPNTDTQYF. As DNA, the CDR3 is TGTGCCAGCAGTGTGCGGGGGGCCGCGTCCTTCCCAAACACAGATACGCAGTATTTT.

The rearrangement uses TRBV5-1 and TRBJ1-1; D call uncertain. The germline V gene encodes CDR1 SGHRS and CDR2 YFSETQ. The CDR3 is 12 residues long. V lost 0 bases and J lost 7, with 7 bases in between. CDR3 bases: TGCGCCAGCAGCTTGGGGTTTAGTGAAGCTTTCTTT. This encodes CASSLGFSEAFF.

The V call is TRBV11-3, the J call TRBJ2-6; TRBD1 matches 7 bases. From germline, CDR1 is SGHNT and CDR2 YENEEA. The CDR3 loop spans 15 amino acids. Trimming at V came to 5 bases and at J to 0 bases, leaving 1 base not matched to a gene. The CDR3 spells CASSHRGSGANVLTF. CDR3 in DNA: TGTGCCAGCAGCCACAGGGGCTCTGGGGCCAACGTCCTGACTTTC.

The chain recombines TRBV12-5 with TRBJ2-1; TRBD2 matches at 9 bases. CDR3 size: 13 residues. CDR1 and CDR2 (germline): LGHNT, FRNRAP. Unmatched junction bases numbered 1, after V lost 4 bases and J lost 6 bases. The CDR3 region has the DNA TGTGCTAGTGGTTCTAGCGGGATCAATGAGCAGTTCTTC. Translation: CASGSSGINEQFF.

V gene TRBV6-1 combines with J gene TRBJ1-5; 7 bases are shared with TRBD1. The CDR3 is 13 amino acids. Germline CDR1 MNHNS, CDR2 SASEGT. Germline trimming cut 6 bases from V and 3 bases from J; bases unmatched to any gene: 2. This CDR3 is CASRQGDNQPQHF. The CDR3 region has the DNA TGTGCCAGCAGGCAGGGGGACAATCAGCCCCAGCATTTT.

This clone was observed a handful of times. The chain is built from TRBV27 and TRBJ2-3; D gene uncertain. The CDR3 extends over 15 amino acids. Between the trimmed V and J ends, which lost 5 bases and 0 bases, there was a span of 12 bases. In germline, CDR1 is MNHEY, CDR2 SMNVEV (reference sequence). The CDR3 reads CASSTTRGSTDTQYF. The CDR3 DNA reads TGTGCCAGCAGTACGACCCGCGGAAGCACAGATACGCAGTATTTT.

The rearrangement uses TRBV13 and TRBJ2-3, with a possible D match to TRBD2 (5 bases). CDR3 length equals 16 residues. Trimming cost V 4 bases and J 0 bases, with 14 bases left between them. The germline V gene has CDR1 PRHDT and CDR2 FYEKMQ (reference sequence). The CDR3 loop reads CASSSRRAESTDTQYF. DNA for the CDR3: TGTGCCAGCAGCTCCCGGCGAGCGGAGAGCACAGATACGCAGTATTTT.

The V call is TRBV11-1, the J call TRBJ2-3; possible D gene TRBD2, 6 bases. CDR3 size: 15 residues. The V gene lost 1 base and the J gene lost 0 bases, with 8 bases spanning the gap. The germline CDR1 and CDR2 sequences are SGHAT and FQDESV (reference sequence). CDR3 nucleotide sequence: TGTGCCAGCAGCTTAGGCACTAGCAGCACAGATACGCAGTATTTT. Protein: CASSLGTSSTDTQYF.

The rearrangement joins TRBV27 to TRBJ2-7; 9 bases line up with TRBD1. Losses at the gene ends were 5 bases for V and 6 bases for J; bases not matched to a gene: 11. The CDR3 consists of 15 residues. Germline assignment: CDR1 MNHEY and CDR2 SMNVEV (reference sequence). DNA of the CDR3: TGTGCCAGCAGTCCCCTTAGGGACAGGGTTCCCGAGCAGTACTTC. This sequence encodes CASSPLRDRVPEQYF.

This chain uses TRBV7-2 with TRBJ2-1; 12 bases map to TRBD2. This CDR3 is built from 14 residues. J gave up 2 bases and V 10 bases, and 3 bases lay outside the gene matches. Germline V gene data show CDR1 as SGHTA and CDR2 as FQGNSA. The CDR3 loop reads CATRLAGAYNEQFF. The CDR3 DNA sequence: TGTGCCACCCGACTAGCGGGGGCCTACAATGAGCAGTTCTTC.

The chain carries TRBV10-3 and TRBJ2-1; TRBD2 agrees at 11 bases. V lost 6 bases to trimming and J lost 6 bases; unmatched junction nucleotides: 10. This CDR3 comprises 16 residues. CDR1 and CDR2 from the germline V gene are ENHRY and SYGVKD. This chain's CDR3 is CAISPSLAGGINEQFF. The CDR3 nucleotides are TGTGCCATCAGCCCATCCCTAGCGGGAGGTATCAATGAGCAGTTCTTC.

The chain joins TRBV27 to TRBJ1-1; the match to TRBD1 covers 9 bases. CDR3 length: 14 amino acids. Germline CDR1 is MNHEY and CDR2 is SMNVEV (reference sequence). J was trimmed by 5 bases and V by 4 bases; bases with no gene match: 5. This CDR3 is CASSSGQGLTEAFF. The CDR3 coding sequence is TGTGCCAGCAGTTCCGGACAGGGGTTGACTGAAGCTTTCTTT.

In nucleotides, the CDR3 is TGTGCCACCACGCCGAGGTCTGGTGGCTACACCTTC. It translates to CATTPRSGGYTF. This chain joins TRBV19 and TRBJ1-2; D not resolved. The CDR3 has 12 residues. Germline V gene sequence: CDR1 LNHDA, CDR2 SQIVND (reference sequence). V was pared by 10 bases and J by 7 bases, with 16 bases between.

The chain couples TRBV14 to TRBJ2-2; the D is unclear. The V and J ends lost 4 bases and 1 base respectively, with 4 bases between them. The CDR3 loop spans 13 amino acids. Germline-derived CDR1 and CDR2 are SGHDN and FVKESK. The CDR3 loop reads CASSLQNTGELFF. The CDR3 region has the DNA TGTGCCAGCAGCCTACAGAACACCGGGGAGCTGTTTTTT.

The rearrangement links TRBV20-1 to TRBJ1-1; TRBD1 matches at 8 bases. This CDR3 is built from 11 residues. V shed 5 bases and J 7 bases; nucleotides not matched to a gene: 3. CDR1 DFQATT and CDR2 SNEGSKA come from the germline V gene (reference sequence). As DNA, the CDR3 is TGCAGTGCTCTACAGGGGGATGAAGCTTTCTTT. This codes for CSALQGDEAFF.

The table lists this clone with many counts. This chain joins TRBV7-9 and TRBJ2-7; a weak D match, TRBD2 (6 bases). Germline V lookup: CDR1 SEHNR, CDR2 FQNEAQ (reference sequence). The length of the CDR3 is 14 residues. V gave up 5 bases and J gave up 5 bases, with 16 bases separating them. The CDR3 loop reads CASSQPGLLHEQYF. CDR3 DNA: TGTGCCAGCAGCCAACCGGGACTTCTCCACGAGCAGTACTTC.

This rearrangement joins TRBV18 to TRBJ2-7, with 7 positions matching TRBD1. Germline CDR1 KGHSH, CDR2 LQKENI. The CDR3 has 15 residues. V was pared by 8 bases and J by 6 bases, with 16 bases of the junction left unmatched. In DNA form, the CDR3 reads TGTGCCAGCGCGAGGGAAGGGGGCGCAGTTTTCGAGCAGTACTTC. Its translation is CASAREGGAVFEQYF.

This clone was found a few times. The rearrangement links TRBV5-8 to TRBJ1-2; 10 bases match TRBD1. Trimming removed 4 bases from V and 5 bases from J; junction bases left unmatched: 11. The length of the CDR3 is 16 residues. The V gene's germline CDR1 is SGHTS and CDR2 YDEGEE. The CDR3 loop is CASSRLATGGAYGYTF. The CDR3 bases are TGTGCCAGCAGCCGACTAGCGACAGGGGGCGCTTATGGCTACACCTTC.